The rows below give T cell receptor beta chains drawn from one sample of a study of blood T cell repertoires in COVID-19. Here immunoSEQ multiplex PCR was the method, and the copy in TCRdb shows in-frame clones only, minus some. The table shows tens of thousands of clones, with approximately 85% occurring only once. The source material was peripheral blood. These receptors all come from a human donor in a cohort sampled during active COVID-19. Both conserved end residues are part of each CDR3. D genes are given only for firm matches. Rows give clone size only sometimes, using once, few, many, or a class for an expanded clone.

D gene: TRBD1
J gene: TRBJ1-2
V gene: TRBV7-2
clone size: NA
CDR3 protein: CASSPANPRAGGNYGYTF
CDR3 DNA: TGTGCCAGCAGCCCGGCAAACCCTCGGGCAGGGGGCAACTATGGCTACACCTTC

D gene: TRBD2
J gene: TRBJ2-7
V gene: TRBV28
clone size: NA
CDR3 protein: CASRPSGRGSEQYF
CDR3 DNA: TGTGCCAGCAGGCCTAGCGGGAGAGGCTCCGAGCAGTACTTC

D gene: TRBD2
J gene: TRBJ2-2
V gene: TRBV6-5
clone size: NA
CDR3 protein: CASSREGRSTGELFF
CDR3 DNA: TGTGCCAGCAGTCGGGAGGGCCGGAGCACCGGGGAGCTGTTTTTT

D gene: NA
J gene: TRBJ2-4
V gene: TRBV19
clone size: NA
CDR3 protein: CASSIWGRLKNIQYF
CDR3 DNA: TGTGCCAGTAGTATCTGGGGCCGGCTCAAAAACATTCAGTACTTC

D gene: NA
J gene: TRBJ1-1
V gene: TRBV27
clone size: NA
CDR3 protein: CASRLNREGNTEAFF
CDR3 DNA: TGTGCCAGCAGGCTAAACAGGGAAGGGAACACTGAAGCTTTCTTT

D gene: TRBD2
J gene: TRBJ2-1
V gene: TRBV2
clone size: NA
CDR3 protein: CASSGVRTSVEQFF
CDR3 DNA: TGTGCCAGCAGTGGGGTTCGGACTAGCGTTGAGCAGTTCTTC

D gene: NA
J gene: TRBJ2-5
V gene: TRBV29-1
clone size: NA
CDR3 protein: CSVEVSPGNQETQYF
CDR3 DNA: TGCAGCGTTGAGGTGTCTCCGGGGAACCAAGAGACCCAGTACTTC

D gene: NA
J gene: TRBJ2-6
V gene: TRBV27
clone size: NA
CDR3 protein: CASSLSLPTGANVLTF
CDR3 DNA: TGTGCCAGCAGTTTATCACTGCCTACTGGGGCCAACGTCCTGACTTTC

D gene: NA
J gene: TRBJ2-1
V gene: TRBV5-8
clone size: NA
CDR3 protein: CASSLEGAFSYNEQFF
CDR3 DNA: TGTGCCAGCAGCTTGGAAGGGGCCTTCTCCTACAATGAGCAGTTCTTC

D gene: NA
J gene: TRBJ2-7
V gene: TRBV5-6
clone size: NA
CDR3 protein: CASSLEPRDSYEQYF
CDR3 DNA: TGTGCCAGCAGCTTGGAACCCAGGGACTCCTACGAGCAGTACTTC

D gene: TRBD2
J gene: TRBJ2-1
V gene: TRBV4-2
clone size: NA
CDR3 protein: CASSQRWSQAGGVDEQFF
CDR3 DNA: TGTGCCAGCAGCCAAAGGTGGTCACAGGCGGGAGGAGTCGATGAGCAGTTCTTC

D gene: NA
J gene: TRBJ2-6
V gene: TRBV5-4
clone size: NA
CDR3 protein: CASRPGGSASSGANVLTF
CDR3 DNA: TGTGCCAGCAGGCCAGGGGGGTCCGCGAGCTCTGGGGCCAACGTCCTGACTTTC

D gene: TRBD1
J gene: TRBJ2-6
V gene: TRBV29-1
clone size: NA
CDR3 protein: CSGQGADAGANVLTF
CDR3 DNA: TGCAGCGGCCAGGGGGCAGATGCTGGGGCCAACGTCCTGACTTTC

D gene: NA
J gene: TRBJ2-2
V gene: TRBV24-1
clone size: NA
CDR3 protein: CATRARGRTGELFF
CDR3 DNA: TGTGCCACCAGAGCACGGGGGAGGACCGGGGAGCTGTTTTTT

D gene: TRBD1
J gene: TRBJ1-6
V gene: TRBV3-1/TRBV3-2
clone size: NA
CDR3 protein: CASNLRGQGENSPLHF
CDR3 DNA: TGTGCCAGCAACCTAAGGGGGCAGGGCGAGAATTCACCCCTCCACTTT

D gene: NA
J gene: TRBJ1-2
V gene: TRBV20-1
clone size: NA
CDR3 protein: CRRVNYGYTF
CDR3 DNA: TGCAGGAGGGTTAACTATGGCTACACCTTC

D gene: TRBD2
J gene: TRBJ2-5
V gene: TRBV9
clone size: NA
CDR3 protein: CASSARTSGFQETQYF
CDR3 DNA: TGTGCCAGCAGCGCGCGGACTAGCGGGTTCCAAGAGACCCAGTACTTC

D gene: NA
J gene: TRBJ2-5
V gene: TRBV5-4
clone size: few
CDR3 protein: CASSLAGSQGGETQYF
CDR3 DNA: TGTGCCAGCAGCTTGGCCGGTTCCCAGGGTGGAGAGACCCAGTACTTC

D gene: TRBD2
J gene: TRBJ2-5
V gene: TRBV11-2
clone size: NA
CDR3 protein: CASSPFAGAGETQYF
CDR3 DNA: TGTGCCAGCAGCCCCTTCGCGGGAGCTGGAGAGACCCAGTACTTC

D gene: NA
J gene: TRBJ2-5
V gene: TRBV2
clone size: NA
CDR3 protein: CASSTAGTEIETQYF
CDR3 DNA: TGTGCCAGCAGCACCGCGGGAACAGAGATAGAGACCCAGTACTTC

D gene: TRBD1
J gene: TRBJ2-2
V gene: TRBV2
clone size: NA
CDR3 protein: CASSTGTGVTNTGELFF
CDR3 DNA: TGTGCCAGCAGTACCGGGACAGGGGTTACGAACACCGGGGAGCTGTTTTTT

D gene: NA
J gene: TRBJ2-4
V gene: TRBV27
clone size: NA
CDR3 protein: CASSLERRAKNIQYF
CDR3 DNA: TGTGCCAGCAGTTTAGAGCGGCGAGCCAAAAACATTCAGTACTTC

D gene: TRBD1
J gene: TRBJ1-2
V gene: TRBV18
clone size: NA
CDR3 protein: CASSPDMTGGAGYGYTF
CDR3 DNA: TGTGCCAGCTCACCAGACATGACAGGGGGCGCAGGCTATGGCTACACCTTC

D gene: NA
J gene: TRBJ2-3
V gene: TRBV11-3
clone size: NA
CDR3 protein: CASSPSTSSITDTQYF
CDR3 DNA: TGTGCCAGCAGCCCCAGCACCTCTAGCATCACAGATACGCAGTATTTT

D gene: NA
J gene: TRBJ1-3
V gene: TRBV3-1/TRBV3-2
clone size: NA
CDR3 protein: CASSPTADSGNTIYF
CDR3 DNA: TGTGCCAGCAGCCCCACAGCTGACTCTGGAAACACCATATATTTT